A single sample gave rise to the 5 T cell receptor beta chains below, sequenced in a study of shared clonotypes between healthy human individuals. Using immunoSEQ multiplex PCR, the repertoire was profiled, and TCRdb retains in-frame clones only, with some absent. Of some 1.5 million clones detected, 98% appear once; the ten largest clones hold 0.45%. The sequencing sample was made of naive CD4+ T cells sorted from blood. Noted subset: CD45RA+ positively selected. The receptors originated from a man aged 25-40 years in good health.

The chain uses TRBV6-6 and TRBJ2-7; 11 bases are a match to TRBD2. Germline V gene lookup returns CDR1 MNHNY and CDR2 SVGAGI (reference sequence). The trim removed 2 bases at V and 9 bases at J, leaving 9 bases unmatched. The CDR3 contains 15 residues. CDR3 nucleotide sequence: TGTGCCAGCAGTTACGGGACTAGCGGTGGACGGGGGCAGTACTTC. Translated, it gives CASSYGTSGGRGQYF.

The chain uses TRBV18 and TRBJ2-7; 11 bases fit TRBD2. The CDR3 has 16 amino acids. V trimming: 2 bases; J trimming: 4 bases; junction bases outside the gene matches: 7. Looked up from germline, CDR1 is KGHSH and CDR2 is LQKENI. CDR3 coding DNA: TGTGCCAGCTCACCAATTCCGGGACTAGCGGAATACGAGCAGTACTTC. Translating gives CASSPIPGLAEYEQYF.

The CDR3 spells CASSSTTVANYGYTF. The CDR3 DNA sequence: TGTGCCAGTAGTTCCACGACAGTAGCTAACTATGGCTACACCTTC. This chain joins TRBV19 and TRBJ1-2, with D tentatively TRBD1 (5 bases). Germline V lookup: CDR1 LNHDA, CDR2 SQIVND (reference sequence). V was shortened by 5 bases and J by 0 bases, with 13 bases between the two germline ends. CDR3 size: 15 residues.

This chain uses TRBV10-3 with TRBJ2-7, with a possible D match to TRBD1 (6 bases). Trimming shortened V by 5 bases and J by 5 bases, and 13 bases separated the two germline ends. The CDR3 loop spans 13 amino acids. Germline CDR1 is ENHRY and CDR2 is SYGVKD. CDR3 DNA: TGTGCCATCAGTTCGACAGGAATCGACGAGCAGTACTTC. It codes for CAISSTGIDEQYF.

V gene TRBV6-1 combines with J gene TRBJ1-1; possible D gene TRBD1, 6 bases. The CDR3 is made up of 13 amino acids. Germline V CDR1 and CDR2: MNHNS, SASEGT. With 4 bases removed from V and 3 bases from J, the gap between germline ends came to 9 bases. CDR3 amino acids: CASSVRGDTEAFF. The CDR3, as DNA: TGTGCCAGCAGTGTCAGGGGCGACACTGAAGCTTTCTTT.